This T cell receptor beta chain is from a study of T cell repertoires in cytomegalovirus infection (dated by TCRdb to the late 2010s). About the study as a whole: Alongside well-studied HLA-B-restricted epitopes, the peptide stimulations were aimed at recently identified HLA-C-restricted CMV epitopes, whose presentation resists viral immunomodulation. The HLA type of each donor mattered for the analysis, because public TCR beta signatures pointed to carriage of CMV infection along with the matching HLA type. Summary of the overall study and its limitations: Cumulative frequency of public TCR beta family members discriminated carriers of CMV infection plus the relevant HLA type in this cohort and an independent 352-donor cohort. The ex vivo response was dominated by HLA-C-restricted CMV-specific TCR beta clonotypes, and the single most frequent clonotype in two of eight donors was supplied by these HLA-C-restricted clonotypes.

This clonotype has just a few counts. This receptor's antigen is unknown. No base quality information exists; no much larger clone differs at one position. The run used an Illumina HiSeq 1500. The raw public data were reprocessed by TCRdb itself: fastp quality trimming at Q25, MiXCR clonotype calling, in-frame beta chains only. Every distinct CDR3 protein forms one entry, paired with its most common genes and DNA. The table for this sample lists 380,000 or so distinct CDR3 sequences; 34% of them were counted only once. Jointly, the top ten make up about 13% of the sample. Per the publication, the treatment or condition label means: in vitro stimulation with specific CMV peptide epitopes to enrich CMV-specific T cells. V drops 2 bases and J drops 10 bases, leaving 9 bases in between. There are 12 amino acids in the CDR3, from cysteine to phenylalanine inclusive. The only DNA kept is the CDR3, 36 bases in frame from the first base.

The source of this sequence is a human donor in good health (CMV status not recorded). Some clones in this sample may be carry-over from other donors' samples. The chain joins TRBV12-3 or TRBV12-4 to TRBJ2-1; TRBD1 is possibly the D segment (5 matching bases). The specimen was cultured PBMCs, collected from culture after CMV antigen stimulation. Read as DNA, the sequence is TGTGCCAGCAGTTTATCAGGGCCCGAGCAGTTCTTC. Translated, it gives CASSLSGPEQFF.